What follows are 22 T cell receptor beta chains derived from one specimen sequenced in a study of CD8 T cells in ankylosing spondylitis. Whole-study results and caveats: Among TCR beta sequences, a motif of roughly 8 highly homologous variants appeared characteristic of ankylosing spondylitis blood.

TCRdb recomputed calls from the 5' RACE reads with MiXCR, one row per CDR3 protein. Of hundreds of thousands of distinct CDR3 sequences listed, 9.5% to 15% are singletons. These receptors have no known antigen. The specimen sequenced was blood, either unsorted or a sorted T cell fraction (not recorded which). These receptors were obtained from a male donor with ankylosing spondylitis.

The chain couples TRBV11-3 to TRBJ2-1; the match to TRBD2 covers 7 bases. This CDR3 is 15 amino acids long. Germline V gives CDR1 SGHNT, CDR2 YENEEA. V trimming: 4 bases; J trimming: 8 bases; junction bases outside the gene matches: 11. The CDR3 nucleotides are TGTGCCAGCAGCTCTCCGGGGAGGGGAGAGCATGAGCAGTTCTTC. Translated, it gives CASSSPGRGEHEQFF. Drawing the rest from reference TRBV11-3 and TRBJ2-1, the complete variable domain is EAGVVQSPRYKIIEKKQPVAFWCNPISGHNTLYWYLQNLGQGPELLIRYENEEAVDDSQLPKDRFSAERLKGVDSTLKIQPAELGDSAVYLCASSSPGRGEHEQFFGPGTRLTVL.

The V gene is TRBV2, the J gene TRBJ1-2; 7 bases map to TRBD1. V lost 10 bases and J lost 7; bases outside the gene matches: 15. CDR3 length: 14 amino acids. Germline V lookup: CDR1 SNHLY, CDR2 FYNNEI. The CDR3 DNA reads as TGTGCCAAACTCGGAGGGGGCGGAAACGGTGGCTACACCTTC. Protein product: CAKLGGGGNGGYTF.

There are a few counts of this clonotype. V gene TRBV5-1 combines with J gene TRBJ2-2; 9 nucleotides line up with TRBD2. V shed 0 bases, J shed 4 bases, and the junction held 1 base outside the gene matches. This CDR3 contains 15 residues. CDR1 is SGHRS and CDR2 is YFSETQ in the germline V gene. DNA for the CDR3: TGCGCCAGCAGCTTGGAAGCGGGGGGCACCGGGGAGCTGTTTTTT. Translated, it gives CASSLEAGGTGELFF.

This clonotype was observed a handful of times. The chain has TRBV20-1 and TRBJ2-1; D gene uncertain. CDR3 size: 12 residues. V lost 3 bases, J lost 6 bases, and 9 bases lay in between. In germline, CDR1 is DFQATT, CDR2 SNEGSKA (reference sequence). The CDR3 region has the DNA TGCAGTGCTAGCGCCGGTTTCAATGAGCAGTTCTTC. Its protein is CSASAGFNEQFF.

This clonotype was seen a few times. The rearrangement joins TRBV4-1 to TRBJ2-1; 11 bases align to TRBD2. The CDR3 is 16 amino acids. Trimming at V came to 0 bases and at J to 8 bases, leaving 6 bases not matched to a gene. Germline CDR1 and CDR2: MGHRA and YSYEKL. This CDR3 is CASSQEGSGRAYEQFF. As DNA, the CDR3 is TGCGCCAGCAGCCAAGAAGGTAGCGGGAGGGCCTATGAGCAGTTCTTC.

The gene calls are TRBV15 and TRBJ2-7; D is unclear. This CDR3 region has 13 residues. Germline-derived CDR1 and CDR2 are LNHNV and YYDKDF (reference sequence). V was shortened by 0 bases and J by 7 bases, with 10 bases between the two germline ends. The CDR3 protein is CATSRDGIGEQYV. In DNA, the CDR3 is TGTGCCACCAGCAGAGATGGGATAGGGGAGCAGTACGTC.

This clonotype has a handful of counts. The chain recombines TRBV18 with TRBJ1-1, with a tentative D call TRBD1 (5 bases). V lost 3 bases and J lost 4, with 18 bases in between. The germline V gene has CDR1 KGHSH and CDR2 LQKENI. The CDR3 has 16 residues. CDR3 in DNA: TGTGCCAGCTCACCCCCCCCCGGGGGAGGTGGCACTGAAGCTTTCTTT. This gives the protein CASSPPPGGGGTEAFF.

This CDR3 reads CASSERAGAYNEQFF. CDR3 coding DNA: TGCGCCAGCAGTGAAAGAGCGGGAGCCTACAATGAGCAGTTCTTC. This chain connects TRBV10-2 to TRBJ2-1, with 8 bases fitting TRBD2. V shed 3 bases and J 2 bases; nucleotides not matched to a gene: 3. The CDR3 contains 15 residues. CDR1 and CDR2 (germline): WSHSY, SAAADI.

This clonotype was detected only a few times. The chain uses TRBV7-6 and TRBJ2-3, with 8 bases fitting TRBD2. The CDR3 runs to 16 residues. V was pared by 5 bases and J by 7 bases, with 14 bases of the junction left unmatched. CDR1 SGHVS and CDR2 FNYEAQ come from the germline V gene. This chain's CDR3 is CASSALAEGDFNTQYF. The CDR3 DNA is TGTGCCAGCAGCGCACTAGCGGAGGGGGATTTCAATACGCAGTATTTT.

The chain has TRBV27 and TRBJ2-5; D unresolved. V was pared by 7 bases and J by 5 bases, with 20 bases between. The CDR3 length is 15 residues. Germline V gene lookup returns CDR1 MNHEY and CDR2 SMNVEV (reference sequence). CDR3 coding DNA: TGTGCCAGCACTCAGCTGGGAAGGCGCACCGAGACCCAGTACTTC. Its protein product is CASTQLGRRTETQYF.

This clonotype was seen many times. The CDR3 reads CATREEGAPYNEQFF. In DNA, the CDR3 is TGCGCCACCCGGGAGGAGGGAGCCCCCTACAATGAGCAGTTCTTC. The rearrangement links TRBV5-1 to TRBJ2-1; TRBD2 matches 7 bases. The length of the CDR3 is 15 residues. Germline V gene sequence: CDR1 SGHRS, CDR2 YFSETQ. Germline trimming cut 9 bases from V and 2 bases from J; bases unmatched to any gene: 11.

The V gene is TRBV7-2, the J gene TRBJ2-1; the D is unclear. Trimming pared 5 bases from V and 2 bases from J, leaving 10 bases between. Germline V CDR1 and CDR2: SGHTA, FQGNSA. This CDR3 has 14 amino acids. CDR3 protein: CASSPQPAYNEQFF. CDR3 sequence (DNA): TGTGCCAGCAGCCCCCAACCCGCCTACAATGAGCAGTTCTTC.

This clonotype was seen a handful of times. The chain uses TRBV5-1 and TRBJ2-5; tentatively, D is TRBD1 or TRBD2 (5 bases each). Trimming removed 3 bases at V and 3 bases at J, with 12 bases between. CDR3 length: 14 residues. Germline V gene lookup returns CDR1 SGHRS and CDR2 YFSETQ. CDR3 loop: CASSSGTAKETQYF. The DNA for the CDR3 is TGCGCCAGCAGCTCCGGGACGGCGAAAGAGACCCAGTACTTC.

The gene calls are TRBV19 and TRBJ1-5, with D possibly matching TRBD1 (5 bases). Germline CDR1 is LNHDA and CDR2 is SQIVND (reference sequence). V was clipped by 0 bases and J by 4 bases, with 13 bases between them. The CDR3 extends over 16 amino acids. The CDR3 here is CASSIDLGGANQPQHF. Here the CDR3 DNA reads TGTGCCAGTAGTATAGATCTGGGAGGGGCAAATCAGCCCCAGCATTTT.

The chain recombines TRBV20-1 with TRBJ2-5, with D possibly matching TRBD1 (6 bases). The germline V gene has CDR1 DFQATT and CDR2 SNEGSKA (reference sequence). Deletions cut 0 bases from V and 5 bases from J, with 16 bases between. The CDR3 runs to 15 residues. The CDR3 DNA sequence: TGCAGTGCTAGAGATGGGGGACACCCGGGGGAGACCCAGTACTTC. Protein product: CSARDGGHPGETQYF.

The genes are TRBV15 and TRBJ2-1; possibly TRBD1 or TRBD2 for D (5 bases each). The CDR3 contains 17 residues. The germline CDR1 and CDR2 sequences are LNHNV and YYDKDF (reference sequence). The germline V and J ends were trimmed by 5 bases and 3 bases, with 20 bases remaining between them. The CDR3 DNA reads as TGTGCCACCAGCGGAAAAAACACCGGGACGGTCTACAATGAGCAGTTCTTC. Its protein is CATSGKNTGTVYNEQFF. Looking up the rest from reference TRBV15 and TRBJ2-1 gives the full variable domain: DAMVIQNPRYQVTQFGKPVTLSCSQTLNHNVMYWYQQKSSQAPKLLFHYYDKDFNNEADTPDNFQSRRPNTSFCFLDIRSPGLGDTAMYLCATSGKNTGTVYNEQFFGPGTRLTVL.

This clonotype has only a few counts. The J gene is TRBJ2-3, the V gene TRBV15; the D gene is possibly TRBD1 (6 bases). V was cut by 1 base and J by 3 bases, with 11 bases left in between. The CDR3 runs 15 residues. Germline-derived CDR1 and CDR2 are LNHNV and YYDKDF (reference sequence). Here the CDR3 DNA reads TGTGCCACCAGCAGAGCGGGCAGGGGAACAGATACGCAGTATTTT. Its translation: CATSRAGRGTDTQYF.

This chain links TRBV7-2 with TRBJ2-3; no definite D call. V was trimmed by 5 bases and J by 3 bases, leaving 12 bases between them. There are 14 residues in the CDR3. The germline CDR1 and CDR2 sequences are SGHTA and FQGNSA. This CDR3 reads CASSALLGTDTQYF. Here the CDR3 DNA reads TGTGCCAGCAGCGCCTTACTGGGGACAGATACGCAGTATTTT. Based on the CDR3 plus reference TRBV7-2 and TRBJ2-3, the full variable domain is GAGVSQSPSNKVTEKGKDVELRCDPISGHTALYWYRQSLGQGLEFLIYFQGNSAPDKSGLPSDRFSAERTGGSVSTLTIQRTQQEDSAVYLCASSALLGTDTQYFGPGTRLTVL.

As DNA, the CDR3 is TGCAGTGTAAAGTTGGTAGCGGGAACAGAGACCCAGTACTTC. Translating it yields CSVKLVAGTETQYF. The chain combines TRBV20-1 with TRBJ2-5; 8 bases map to TRBD2. This CDR3 has 14 residues. Germline loops: CDR1 DFQATT, CDR2 SNEGSKA (reference sequence). V dropped 7 bases and J dropped 4; count of bases not matched to a gene: 11.

V usage is TRBV5-1 and J usage is TRBJ2-3; no reliable D call. The CDR3 totals 13 residues. V was clipped by 4 bases and J by 6 bases, with 12 bases between them. Germline V lookup: CDR1 SGHRS, CDR2 YFSETQ. CDR3 DNA: TGCGCCAGCAGCCCCCAACGGACGGATACGCAGTATTTT. Its translation is CASSPQRTDTQYF.

This clonotype was recorded at least ten times. The V and J genes are TRBV25-1 and TRBJ2-1; TRBD1 or TRBD2 may be the D gene (5 bases each). Germline V CDR1 and CDR2: MGHDK, SYGVNS. Trimming cost V 8 bases and J 5 bases, with 13 bases left between them. The CDR3 sequence is 13 residues long. CDR3 nucleotide sequence: TGTGCCAGCTGGGGGATTTTGAACAATGAGCAGTTCTTC. It yields the protein CASWGILNNEQFF.

The V and J genes are TRBV7-6 and TRBJ2-3; TRBD2 matches 8 bases. The CDR3 contains 15 residues. CDR1 is SGHVS and CDR2 is FNYEAQ in the germline V gene. The J segment lost 6 bases and the V segment lost 5 bases, leaving 10 bases of the junction unmatched. CDR3 sequence: CASSIFSGSQDTQYF. In nucleotides, the CDR3 is TGTGCCAGCAGCATATTCAGCGGGAGCCAGGATACGCAGTATTTT.